What follows are 29 T cell receptor beta chains derived from one specimen sequenced in a study of T cell repertoires in ileal Crohn's disease. Described time point: neoterminal ileum biopsy at postoperative endoscopy, about 6 months after surgery. Only in-frame clones appear in the TCRdb table, and some are missing; sequencing was by immunoSEQ multiplex PCR. The table lists 10,000 to 15,000 clones, roughly 80% of them singletons. Sequencing used ileal tissue. These receptors were obtained from an adult with Crohn's disease.

In its sample, this clone was seen once. V is TRBV7-2 and J is TRBJ1-4; 7 bases match TRBD1. Germline-derived CDR1 and CDR2 are SGHTA and FQGNSA. The CDR3 length is 14 residues. J was trimmed by 8 bases and V by 5 bases; bases with no gene match: 8. Written as DNA, the CDR3 is TGTGCCAGCAGCCCAGAACAGGGGAGAGAAAAACTGTTTTTT. Its protein is CASSPEQGREKLFF.

V and J are TRBV19 and TRBJ1-2, with D unresolved. The CDR3 has 12 residues. Germline-derived CDR1 and CDR2 are LNHDA and SQIVND (reference sequence). V lost 4 bases and J 8 bases, leaving 11 bases between the germline ends. For the CDR3, the DNA is TGTGCCAGTAGTACGCACCAGCGAGGCTACACCTTC. The encoded protein is CASSTHQRGYTF. Filled out from reference TRBV19 and TRBJ1-2, the complete variable domain reads DGGITQSPKYLFRKEGQNVTLSCEQNLNHDAMYWYRQDPGQGLRLIYYSQIVNDFQKGDIAEGYSVSREKKESFPLTVTSAQKNPTAFYLCASSTHQRGYTFGSGTRLTVV.

The chain couples TRBV5-1 to TRBJ1-4; 7 bases align to TRBD1. The CDR3 consists of 15 residues. V gave up 4 bases and J gave up 0 bases; unmatched junction bases: 3. In germline, CDR1 is SGHRS, CDR2 YFSETQ. The chain's CDR3 is CASSTTGATNEKLFF. As DNA, the CDR3 is TGCGCCAGCAGCACTACAGGGGCAACTAATGAAAAACTGTTTTTT.

A word on this clone: Other nucleotide sequences in the sample specify the same CDR3. The chain is built from TRBV6-4 and TRBJ1-5; D gene unclear. Germline assignment: CDR1 MRHNA and CDR2 SNTAGT. V dropped 0 bases and J dropped 7 bases, with 13 bases sitting between them. The CDR3 sequence is 15 residues long. The CDR3 protein is CASSDSGRPNQPQHF. DNA of the CDR3: TGTGCCAGCAGTGACTCTGGCCGTCCGAACCAGCCCCAGCATTTT.

The chain has TRBV4-1 and TRBJ1-2, with 7 bases aligning to TRBD1. CDR3 size: 13 residues. The J segment lost 4 bases and the V segment lost 10 bases, leaving 9 bases of the junction unmatched. The germline gives CDR1 MGHRA, CDR2 YSYEKL. The CDR3 reads CATTKGQSYGYTF. As DNA, the CDR3 is TGCGCCACGACGAAGGGACAGTCCTATGGCTACACCTTC.

The rearrangement uses TRBV9 and TRBJ2-5; TRBD2 matches at 10 bases. V was clipped by 3 bases and J by 2 bases; unmatched bases: 4. The CDR3 extends over 15 amino acids. Germline lookup yields CDR1 SGDLS and CDR2 YYNGEE. The CDR3 protein is CASSEGLARQETQYF. CDR3 nucleotides: TGTGCCAGCAGCGAGGGACTAGCGCGTCAAGAGACCCAGTACTTC.

V usage is TRBV9 and J usage is TRBJ1-4; TRBD1 might be the D (5 bases). Trimming shortened V by 2 bases and J by 2 bases, and 10 bases separated the two germline ends. Per germline, CDR1 SGDLS and CDR2 YYNGEE. The CDR3 sequence is 15 residues long. The CDR3 DNA sequence: TGTGCCAGCAGCGTGGGGACTACTACTAATGAAAAACTGTTTTTT. Amino acid sequence: CASSVGTTTNEKLFF. Full variable domain (outside the CDR3, taken from reference TRBV9 and TRBJ1-4): DSGVTQTPKHLITATGQRVTLRCSPRSGDLSVYWYQQSLDQGLQFLIQYYNGEERAKGNILERFSAQQFPDLHSELNLSSLELGDSALYFCASSVGTTTNEKLFFGSGTQLSVL.

The chain has TRBV28 and TRBJ1-1; D is uncertain. The CDR3 covers 15 residues. Trimming pared 8 bases from V and 1 base from J, leaving 17 bases between. CDR1 and CDR2 from the germline V gene are MDHEN and SYDVKM. CDR3 in amino acids: CASASGKWKNTEAFF. DNA of the CDR3: TGTGCCAGCGCCTCCGGGAAATGGAAGAACACTGAAGCTTTCTTT.

V usage is TRBV19 and J usage is TRBJ1-4, with a possible D match to TRBD1 (6 bases). This CDR3 has 13 amino acids. Deletions cut 10 bases from V and 0 bases from J, with 9 bases between. Per the germline V gene, CDR1 is LNHDA and CDR2 is SQIVND (reference sequence). The CDR3 here is CATSGATNEKLFF. The DNA of the CDR3 is TGTGCCACCTCAGGGGCAACTAATGAAAAACTGTTTTTT. Complete variable domain (other parts from reference TRBV19 and TRBJ1-4): DGGITQSPKYLFRKEGQNVTLSCEQNLNHDAMYWYRQDPGQGLRLIYYSQIVNDFQKGDIAEGYSVSREKKESFPLTVTSAQKNPTAFYLCATSGATNEKLFFGSGTQLSVL.

This chain uses TRBV5-5 with TRBJ2-5; 11 nucleotides line up with TRBD2. The CDR3 runs to 15 residues. Per germline, CDR1 SGHKS and CDR2 YYEKEE (reference sequence). V was clipped by 6 bases and J by 2 bases; unmatched bases: 6. CDR3 DNA: TGTGCCAGCATCCCACTAGCGGGGGAACAAGAGACCCAGTACTTC. It translates to CASIPLAGEQETQYF.

The chain uses TRBV6-1 and TRBJ2-1; D remains unclear. The CDR3 sequence is 12 residues long. Germline V gene data show CDR1 as MNHNS and CDR2 as SASEGT. The V end was cut by 5 bases, the J end by 9 bases, with 11 bases between. CDR3 DNA: TGTGCCAGCAGTTCCTCTAGTCCTGAGCAGTTCTTC. Its protein product is CASSSSSPEQFF.

The V call is TRBV6-6, the J call TRBJ2-7; 7 nucleotides agree with TRBD1. This CDR3 is 13 amino acids long. Germline-derived CDR1 and CDR2 are MNHNY and SVGAGI (reference sequence). V was clipped by 2 bases and J by 4 bases; unmatched bases: 2. The CDR3 coding sequence is TGTGCCAGCAGTTACCGGGACAGATACGAGCAGTACTTC. Encoded protein: CASSYRDRYEQYF.

As to this clone: At one end the junction does not follow the germline gene, possibly because of a read error. The chain recombines TRBV4-1 with TRBJ2-7; 13 nucleotides line up with TRBD2. The CDR3 is made up of 14 amino acids. The V gene's germline CDR1 is MGHRA and CDR2 YSYEKL. The CDR3 is CASSPPTSGGAIDF. CDR3 sequence (DNA): TGCGCCAGCAGCCCGCCCACTAGCGGGGGGGCCATCGACTTC.

The rearrangement uses TRBV7-2 and TRBJ2-7, with 10 bases aligning to TRBD2. V shed 2 bases and J 5 bases; nucleotides not matched to a gene: 18. Germline values: CDR1 SGHTA, CDR2 FQGNSA. This CDR3 is built from 19 residues. CDR3 sequence: CASSLLQGRASGSGNEQYF. The CDR3 nucleotides read TGTGCCAGCAGCTTACTACAGGGAAGGGCTAGCGGGAGTGGCAACGAGCAGTACTTC.

The DNA of the CDR3 is TGTGCCAGCTCGCCCAACAGGGACACTGAAGCTTTCTTT. Translated: CASSPNRDTEAFF. This chain links TRBV18 with TRBJ1-1, with D possibly TRBD1 on 6 matching bases. CDR1 is KGHSH, CDR2 LQKENI, per germline. Between the trimmed V and J ends, which lost 6 bases and 3 bases, there was a span of 11 bases. The CDR3 totals 13 residues. Full variable domain (outside the CDR3, taken from reference TRBV18 and TRBJ1-1): NAGVMQNPRHLVRRRGQEARLRCSPMKGHSHVYWYRQLPEEGLKFMVYLQKENIIDESGMPKERFSAEFPKEGPSILRIQQVVRGDSAAYFCASSPNRDTEAFFGQGTRLTVV.

The chain has TRBV28 and TRBJ1-1; possible D gene TRBD1, 6 bases. Germline CDR1 is MDHEN and CDR2 is SYDVKM. The CDR3 is 13 residues long. V shed 10 bases and J shed 0 bases, with 12 bases lying between them. Here the CDR3 reads CATLGGLNTEAFF. The DNA for the CDR3 is TGTGCCACCCTAGGGGGTCTGAACACTGAAGCTTTCTTT. Based on the CDR3 plus reference TRBV28 and TRBJ1-1, the full variable domain is DVKVTQSSRYLVKRTGEKVFLECVQDMDHENMFWYRQDPGLGLRLIYFSYDVKMKEKGDIPEGYSVSREKKERFSLILESASTNQTSMYLCATLGGLNTEAFFGQGTRLTVV.

The chain combines TRBV30 with TRBJ1-2; D call uncertain. The germline CDR1 and CDR2 sequences are GTSNPN and SVGIG (reference sequence). Trimming cost V 5 bases and J 6 bases, with 22 bases left between them. CDR3 length equals 15 residues. DNA of the CDR3: TGTGCCTGGGTTCTTTCGGCGGGAGGACGGAATGGCTACACCTTC. Translating gives CAWVLSAGGRNGYTF.

The chain is built from TRBV15 and TRBJ2-5, with 13 bases fitting TRBD2. This CDR3 region has 13 residues. Germline V gives CDR1 LNHNV, CDR2 YYDKDF (reference sequence). V was clipped by 4 bases and J by 13 bases; unmatched bases: 6. The CDR3 bases are TGTGCCACCAGCAAAGGGACTAGCGGGGCGGGGTACTTC. Translation gives CATSKGTSGAGYF.

The rearrangement uses TRBV28 and TRBJ2-3, with 9 positions matching TRBD1. V shed 7 bases and J 6 bases; nucleotides not matched to a gene: 17. Germline CDR1 MDHEN, CDR2 SYDVKM. The CDR3 is 17 amino acids. The CDR3 spells CASTTYSGQGVADTQYF. CDR3 bases: TGTGCCAGCACAACTTACTCGGGACAGGGTGTTGCGGATACGCAGTATTTT.

The genes are TRBV6-5 and TRBJ1-2; TRBD1 matches 8 bases. This CDR3 comprises 15 residues. Germline V lookup: CDR1 MNHEY, CDR2 SVGAGI. The ends lost 6 bases at V and 4 bases at J; junction bases unmatched: 10. In DNA, the CDR3 is TGTGCCAGCAGCCCATGGACAGGGCTGGGCTATGGCTACACCTTC. Translated: CASSPWTGLGYGYTF.

This chain joins TRBV5-1 and TRBJ2-5, with 9 bases lining up with TRBD1. The CDR3 runs 15 residues. CDR1 SGHRS and CDR2 YFSETQ come from the germline V gene. Trimming at V came to 0 bases and at J to 4 bases, leaving 4 bases not matched to a gene. The CDR3 protein is CASSLGTGVAETQYF. The CDR3 DNA reads TGCGCCAGCAGCTTGGGGACAGGGGTAGCAGAGACCCAGTACTTC.

The chain has TRBV7-6 and TRBJ2-7; 7 nucleotides align to TRBD1. Per germline, CDR1 SGHVS and CDR2 FNYEAQ. The CDR3 sequence is 15 residues long. Germline trimming cut 5 bases from V and 7 bases from J; bases unmatched to any gene: 14. Here the CDR3 DNA reads TGTGCCAGCAGCCCAAGGACAGGTTGGGGCGGGGAGCAGTACTTC. This codes for CASSPRTGWGGEQYF. Together with reference TRBV7-6 and TRBJ2-7, the CDR3 gives the full variable domain: GAGVSQSPRYKVTKRGQDVALRCDPISGHVSLYWYRQALGQGPEFLTYFNYEAQQDKSGLPNDRFSAERPEGSISTLTIQRTEQRDSAMYRCASSPRTGWGGEQYFGPGTRLTVT.

The genes are TRBV5-1 and TRBJ2-3, with 8 bases fitting TRBD2. Trimming cost V 2 bases and J 5 bases; bases outside gene matches: 10. The V gene's germline CDR1 is SGHRS and CDR2 YFSETQ. The CDR3 has 16 residues. This CDR3 reads CASSLTAAGALDTQYF. The CDR3 nucleotides are TGCGCCAGCAGCTTAACAGCAGCGGGAGCCCTAGATACGCAGTATTTT.

The chain has TRBV18 and TRBJ2-3, with D possibly matching TRBD1 (5 bases). Trimming removed 1 base at V and 0 bases at J, with 11 bases between. There are 16 residues in the CDR3. The V gene's germline CDR1 is KGHSH and CDR2 LQKENI. The CDR3 is CASSPQRGSSTDTQYF. The CDR3 region has the DNA TGTGCCAGCTCACCACAAAGGGGATCTAGCACAGATACGCAGTATTTT.

This clone was seen only once. The chain recombines TRBV10-3 with TRBJ2-5, with a tentative D call TRBD1 (6 bases). The J call is in doubt because the DNA end fits TRBJ2-7 better. The length of the CDR3 is 17 residues. Germline V gives CDR1 ENHRY, CDR2 SYGVKD. CDR3 nucleotides: TGTGCCATCAGTGAGAGGCGGTTAGAGGGGGATTCATACGAGCAGTACTTC. Amino acid sequence: CAISERRLEGDSYEQYF.

The chain has TRBV4-3 and TRBJ2-7, with a tentative D call TRBD1 (6 bases). The ends were cut back, 2 bases at V and 0 bases at J, with 11 bases in the middle. The germline gives CDR1 LGHNA, CDR2 YSLEER. CDR3 length: 15 amino acids. The CDR3 sequence: CASSQLPGDSYEQYF. The CDR3 DNA is TGCGCCAGCAGCCAACTGCCAGGGGACTCCTACGAGCAGTACTTC.

The chain has TRBV30 and TRBJ1-5; tentative D call: TRBD1 (5 bases). The CDR3 has 13 residues. The germline gives CDR1 GTSNPN, CDR2 SVGIG (reference sequence). V gave up 1 base and J gave up 7 bases, with 11 bases separating them. This CDR3 is CAWSAQGGQPQHF. In DNA form, the CDR3 reads TGTGCCTGGAGTGCGCAGGGAGGCCAGCCCCAGCATTTT. Full variable domain (missing parts from reference TRBV30 and TRBJ1-5): SQTIHQWPATLVQPVGSPLSLECTVEGTSNPNLYWYRQAAGRGLQLLFYSVGIGQISSEVPQNLSASRPQDRQFILSSKKLLLSDSGFYLCAWSAQGGQPQHFGDGTRLSIL.

This chain links TRBV15 with TRBJ2-1, with D possibly being TRBD2 (5 bases). The germline V and J ends were trimmed by 4 bases and 0 bases, with 10 bases remaining between them. The CDR3 runs to 15 residues. Germline CDR1 LNHNV, CDR2 YYDKDF (reference sequence). CDR3: CATSKRDYSYNEQFF. The CDR3 nucleotides read TGTGCCACCAGCAAACGGGATTACTCCTACAATGAGCAGTTCTTC.

This CDR3 is CASSPGLAKNIQYF. Written as DNA, the CDR3 is TGTGCCAGCAGCCCTGGACTAGCCAAAAACATTCAGTACTTC. V usage is TRBV9 and J usage is TRBJ2-4, with a possible D match to TRBD2 (5 bases). The CDR3 sequence is 14 residues long. The V end was cut by 4 bases, the J end by 0 bases, with 8 bases between. Per germline, CDR1 SGDLS and CDR2 YYNGEE.